Listed here are 24 T cell receptor beta chains from one sample, sequenced in a study of technical replicates of blood from several donors (dated by TCRdb to about 2017). Library creation used the immunoSEQ multiplex PCR assay. TCRdb stores this immuneACCESS table with in-frame sequences only. Part of the clones is absent; in the studies checked, under half of the shortfall reflects unresolved V genes, and no reason is known for the rest. Here the sample has about 44,000 clones; around 96% occur a single time. About 0.38% of the sample is held by the ten biggest clonotypes. Sequencing was performed on T cells isolated from PBMCs. The receptors were gathered from a human donor in good health.

The V call is TRBV7-2, the J call TRBJ1-5; D not certain. CDR3 length equals 16 residues. V lost 1 base and J lost 5, with 15 bases in between. CDR1 and CDR2 (germline): SGHTA, FQGNSA. The CDR3 loop is CASSLGRSLVDQPQHF. The CDR3 coding sequence is TGTGCCAGCAGCTTAGGGCGGAGTTTGGTGGATCAGCCCCAGCATTTT.

The chain uses TRBV9 and TRBJ2-7; 9 nucleotides align to TRBD2. Trimming cost V 0 bases and J 5 bases; bases outside gene matches: 6. This CDR3 region has 15 residues. Germline V CDR1 and CDR2: SGDLS, YYNGEE. CDR3 amino acids: CASSVAGTSPNEQYF. CDR3 DNA sequence: TGTGCCAGCAGCGTAGCGGGGACTAGCCCCAACGAGCAGTACTTC.

V usage is TRBV5-1 and J usage is TRBJ2-7; TRBD2 agrees at 7 bases. The CDR3 runs to 14 residues. From germline, CDR1 is SGHRS and CDR2 YFSETQ. Trimming cost V 4 bases and J 3 bases; bases outside gene matches: 7. CDR3 amino acids: CASSGGDGNYEQYF. CDR3 DNA sequence: TGCGCCAGCAGCGGGGGGGACGGCAACTACGAGCAGTACTTC.

CDR3 DNA sequence: TGTGCCAGCAGTCGAACCAGGGACATGTACGAGCAGTACTTC. This gives the protein CASSRTRDMYEQYF. The chain has TRBV6-5 and TRBJ2-7, with D possibly TRBD1 on 6 matching bases. This CDR3 region has 14 residues. Germline loops: CDR1 MNHEY, CDR2 SVGAGI. V was pared by 5 bases and J by 4 bases, with 15 bases between.

CDR3 DNA sequence: TGTGCCAGCAGCCCGGCGGGGGAACAGCCCCAGCATTTT. Translation gives CASSPAGEQPQHF. The V gene is TRBV5-6, the J gene TRBJ1-5, with D possibly matching TRBD1 (5 bases). The ends were cut back, 4 bases at V and 7 bases at J, with 12 bases in the middle. The length of the CDR3 is 13 residues. Germline V lookup: CDR1 SGHDT, CDR2 YYEEEE. The whole variable domain, remainder taken from reference TRBV5-6 and TRBJ1-5, is DAGVTQSPTHLIKTRGQQVTLRCSPKSGHDTVSWYQQALGQGPQFIFQYYEEEERQRGNFPDRFSGHQFPNYSSELNVNALLLGDSALYLCASSPAGEQPQHFGDGTRLSIL.

The chain joins TRBV29-1 to TRBJ2-5, with 8 positions matching TRBD1. The V gene's germline CDR1 is SQVTM and CDR2 ANQGSEA. J lost 4 bases, V lost 4 bases, and 2 bases had no gene match. The CDR3 has 12 amino acids. The CDR3: CSVGGQGETQYF. CDR3 sequence (DNA): TGCAGCGTTGGAGGACAGGGAGAGACCCAGTACTTC. Complete variable domain (other parts from reference TRBV29-1 and TRBJ2-5): SAVISQKPSRDICQRGTSLTIQCQVDSQVTMMFWYRQQPGQSLTLIATANQGSEATYESGFVIDKFPISRPNLTFSTLTVSNMSPEDSSIYLCSVGGQGETQYFGPGTRLLVL.

V is TRBV29-1 and J is TRBJ1-2; 7 bases map to TRBD1. The CDR3 has 12 amino acids. Germline-derived CDR1 and CDR2 are SQVTM and ANQGSEA. With V trimmed by 5 bases and J by 6 bases, 6 bases remained unmatched. CDR3 sequence (DNA): TGCAGCGTTTACAGGGGTCACGATGGCTACACCTTC. Residues: CSVYRGHDGYTF.

The CDR3 bases are TGTGCCAGCAGTTTGCCGCGGGAGGCAGATGAGCAGTTCTTC. This encodes CASSLPREADEQFF. The gene calls are TRBV28 and TRBJ2-1; 8 bases match TRBD2. The CDR3 extends over 14 amino acids. Looked up from germline, CDR1 is MDHEN and CDR2 is SYDVKM. V was clipped by 3 bases and J by 8 bases; unmatched bases: 6.

The chain recombines TRBV7-3 with TRBJ1-1; D is possibly TRBD1 (5 bases). Trimming took off 5 bases at V and 0 bases at J, with 19 bases between the two ends. Germline V gene lookup returns CDR1 SGHTA and CDR2 FQGTGA. The CDR3 is 17 amino acids. The CDR3 nucleotides read TGTGCCAGCAGCACCAACCCCAGGGCACCAATGAACACTGAAGCTTTCTTT. It encodes CASSTNPRAPMNTEAFF.

CDR3 sequence reads: CSAVRGGEQFF. In DNA form, the CDR3 reads TGCAGCGCCGTTAGGGGAGGCGAGCAGTTCTTC. This chain connects TRBV29-1 to TRBJ2-1; D is possibly TRBD2 (6 bases). Deletions cut 7 bases from V and 10 bases from J, with 14 bases between. The CDR3 runs 11 residues. From germline, CDR1 is SQVTM and CDR2 ANQGSEA.

This chain connects TRBV5-1 to TRBJ2-5, with 10 bases identical to TRBD2. The V gene's germline CDR1 is SGHRS and CDR2 YFSETQ. Trimming took 2 bases from V and 2 from J; bases not matched to a gene: 6. CDR3 length: 16 residues. As DNA, the CDR3 is TGCGCCAGCAGCTTACCCGGGACTAGCGAACAAGAGACCCAGTACTTC. Amino acid sequence: CASSLPGTSEQETQYF.

The chain combines TRBV2 with TRBJ2-3; 8 nucleotides align to TRBD1. The CDR3 has 14 residues. J gave up 4 bases and V 6 bases, and 6 bases lay outside the gene matches. The germline CDR1 and CDR2 sequences are SNHLY and FYNNEI. CDR3 amino acids: CASSGQGSSDTQYF. Written as DNA, the CDR3 is TGTGCCAGCAGCGGACAGGGTAGTTCAGATACGCAGTATTTT.

The V call is TRBV27, the J call TRBJ2-6; D gene unclear. The CDR3 length is 16 residues. The germline V and J ends were trimmed by 4 bases and 2 bases, with 12 bases remaining between them. Germline V gives CDR1 MNHEY, CDR2 SMNVEV (reference sequence). CDR3: CASSSLLRAGANVLTF. DNA of the CDR3: TGTGCCAGCAGTTCCCTCCTCCGGGCTGGGGCCAACGTCCTGACTTTC.

The chain recombines TRBV10-3 with TRBJ2-1, with a weak D call TRBD1 (5 bases). This CDR3 contains 13 residues. V lost 2 bases, J lost 7 bases, and 9 bases lay in between. Germline V gives CDR1 ENHRY, CDR2 SYGVKD. CDR3 sequence: CAISENRGNEQFF. CDR3 bases: TGTGCCATCAGTGAGAATAGGGGTAATGAGCAGTTCTTC.

CDR3 residues: CASSPNGGGFNEKLFF. CDR3 DNA: TGTGCCAGCAGCCCTAATGGGGGGGGGTTTAATGAAAAACTGTTTTTT. This sequence joins TRBV9 and TRBJ1-4, with D maybe TRBD1 (5 bases). V lost 4 bases and J lost 4, with 17 bases in between. Germline V gene sequence: CDR1 SGDLS, CDR2 YYNGEE. This CDR3 region has 16 residues.

The chain couples TRBV29-1 to TRBJ1-4; D unresolved. Trimming removed 5 bases at V and 4 bases at J, with 5 bases between. Per germline, CDR1 SQVTM and CDR2 ANQGSEA. The CDR3 consists of 11 residues. The CDR3 sequence: CSVTVNEKLFF. CDR3 DNA: TGCAGCGTTACGGTTAATGAAAAACTGTTTTTT.

The genes are TRBV5-1 and TRBJ2-3, with 7 nucleotides matching TRBD2. The CDR3 is made up of 15 amino acids. Per the germline V gene, CDR1 is SGHRS and CDR2 is YFSETQ. V was clipped by 6 bases and J by 4 bases; unmatched bases: 11. CDR3: CASTQSGAGADTQYF. The CDR3 coding sequence is TGCGCCAGCACCCAAAGCGGGGCCGGGGCAGATACGCAGTATTTT.

The V call is TRBV5-1, the J call TRBJ1-1; tentatively, D is TRBD1 (6 bases). Germline assignment: CDR1 SGHRS and CDR2 YFSETQ. The V gene lost 4 bases and the J gene lost 3 bases, with 13 bases spanning the gap. This CDR3 comprises 14 residues. The CDR3: CASSEQGTDTEAFF. The CDR3 nucleotides are TGCGCCAGCAGCGAACAGGGTACGGACACTGAAGCTTTCTTT.

The chain couples TRBV11-1 to TRBJ1-2, with D possibly TRBD1 on 5 matching bases. This CDR3 has 14 residues. The V end lost 10 bases, the J end lost 3 bases, and 18 bases lay between the germline ends. Germline CDR1 SGHAT, CDR2 FQDESV (reference sequence). The CDR3 loop is CAIDPVGGYYGYTF. In nucleotides, the CDR3 is TGTGCCATCGACCCCGTGGGGGGGTACTATGGCTACACCTTC.

The chain recombines TRBV11-2 with TRBJ2-3; weak D call: TRBD2 (5 bases). Trimming took 8 bases from V and 4 from J, leaving 10 bases between them. The CDR3 length is 12 residues. Germline CDR1 is SGHAT and CDR2 is FQNNGV. CDR3 in amino acids: CASGSGADTQYF. The DNA of the CDR3 is TGTGCCAGCGGGAGTGGGGCAGATACGCAGTATTTT.

The CDR3 loop is CASSRDRGGQPQHF. The CDR3 nucleotides read TGTGCCAGCAGTAGGGACAGGGGCGGTCAGCCCCAGCATTTT. The chain is built from TRBV6-5 and TRBJ1-5; TRBD1 aligns across 10 bases. The CDR3 has 14 residues. After removal of 5 bases from V and 6 bases from J, the junction contained 4 bases not matched to a gene. Germline V CDR1 and CDR2: MNHEY, SVGAGI.

J is TRBJ1-1 and V is TRBV5-1; no firm D call. The CDR3 runs 13 residues. Trimming stripped 2 bases from V and 0 bases from J, with 5 bases between. Germline V gene sequence: CDR1 SGHRS, CDR2 YFSETQ. CDR3 loop: CASSFNMNTEAFF. CDR3 in DNA: TGCGCCAGCAGCTTTAACATGAACACTGAAGCTTTCTTT.

The chain links TRBV30 to TRBJ2-3, with TRBD1 matching 7 bases. After removal of 2 bases from V and 9 bases from J, the junction contained 11 bases not matched to a gene. Germline assignment: CDR1 GTSNPN and CDR2 SVGIG (reference sequence). The length of the CDR3 is 14 residues. The DNA of the CDR3 is TGTGCCTGGAGTCCCCTACGACAGGGCCTAACGCAGTATTTT. It specifies CAWSPLRQGLTQYF.

The chain couples TRBV4-2 to TRBJ1-1; D gene uncertain. This CDR3 comprises 11 residues. Germline assignment: CDR1 LGHNA and CDR2 YNFKEQ. V was pared by 0 bases and J by 13 bases, with 9 bases between. The CDR3 DNA reads TGTGCCAGCAGCCAAGATATCATTAGTTTCTTT. It specifies CASSQDIISFF.